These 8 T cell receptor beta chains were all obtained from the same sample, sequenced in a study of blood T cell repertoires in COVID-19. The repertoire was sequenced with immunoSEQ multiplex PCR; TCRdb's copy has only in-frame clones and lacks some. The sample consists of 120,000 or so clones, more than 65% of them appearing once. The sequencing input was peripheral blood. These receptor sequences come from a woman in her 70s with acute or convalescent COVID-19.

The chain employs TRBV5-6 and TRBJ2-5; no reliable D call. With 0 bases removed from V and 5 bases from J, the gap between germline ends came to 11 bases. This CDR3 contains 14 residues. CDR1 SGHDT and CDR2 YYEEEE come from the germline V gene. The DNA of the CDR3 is TGTGCCAGCAGCTTGGTGGCGGTTCGGGAGACCCAGTACTTC. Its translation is CASSLVAVRETQYF.

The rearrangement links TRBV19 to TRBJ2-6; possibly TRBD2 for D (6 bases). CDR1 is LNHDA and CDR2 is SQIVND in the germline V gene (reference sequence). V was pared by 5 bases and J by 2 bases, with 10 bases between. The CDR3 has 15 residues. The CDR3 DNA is TGTGCCAGTAGTTTACGACTAGCTGGGGCCAACGTCCTGACTTTC. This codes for CASSLRLAGANVLTF.

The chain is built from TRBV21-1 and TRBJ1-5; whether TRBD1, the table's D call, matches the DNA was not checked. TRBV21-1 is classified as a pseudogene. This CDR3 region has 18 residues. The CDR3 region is CASSKGERDTENNQPQHF. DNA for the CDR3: TGTGCCAGCAGCAAAGGGGAAAGGGACACGGAAAACAATCAGCCCCAGCATTTT.

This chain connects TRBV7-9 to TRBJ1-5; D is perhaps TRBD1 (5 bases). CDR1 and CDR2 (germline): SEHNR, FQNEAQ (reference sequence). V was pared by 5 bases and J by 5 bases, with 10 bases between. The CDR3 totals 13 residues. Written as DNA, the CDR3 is TGTGCCAGCAGCCGCAGGGCAGATCAGCCCCAGCATTTT. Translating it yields CASSRRADQPQHF. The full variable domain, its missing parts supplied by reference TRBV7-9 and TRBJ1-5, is DTGVSQNPRHKITKRGQNVTFRCDPISEHNRLYWYRQTLGQGPEFLTYFQNEAQLEKSRLLSDRFSAERPKGSFSTLEIQRTEQGDSAMYLCASSRRADQPQHFGDGTRLSIL.

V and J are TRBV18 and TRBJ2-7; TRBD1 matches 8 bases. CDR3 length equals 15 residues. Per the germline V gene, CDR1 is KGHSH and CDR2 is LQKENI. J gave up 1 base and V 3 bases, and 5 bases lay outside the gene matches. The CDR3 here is CASSPSGQGSYEQYF. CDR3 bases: TGTGCCAGCTCACCTTCTGGACAGGGATCCTACGAGCAGTACTTC.

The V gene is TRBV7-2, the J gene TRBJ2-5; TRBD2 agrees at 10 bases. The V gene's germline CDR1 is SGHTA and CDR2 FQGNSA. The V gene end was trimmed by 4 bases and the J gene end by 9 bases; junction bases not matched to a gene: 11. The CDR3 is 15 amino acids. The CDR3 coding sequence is TGTGCCAGCAGCTCCGGACTAGCGGCGAAGGGGGCCCAGTACTTC. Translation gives CASSSGLAAKGAQYF.

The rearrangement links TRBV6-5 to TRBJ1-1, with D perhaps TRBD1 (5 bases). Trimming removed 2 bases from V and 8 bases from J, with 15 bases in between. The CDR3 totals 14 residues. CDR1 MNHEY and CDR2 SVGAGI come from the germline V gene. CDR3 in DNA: TGTGCCAGCAGTTACGGGGGGTCTCTAAGCGAAGCTTTCTTT. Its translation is CASSYGGSLSEAFF.

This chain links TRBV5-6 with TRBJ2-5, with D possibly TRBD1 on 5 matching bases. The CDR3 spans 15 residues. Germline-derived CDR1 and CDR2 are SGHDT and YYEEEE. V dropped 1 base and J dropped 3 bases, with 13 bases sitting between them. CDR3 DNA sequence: TGTGCCAGCAGCTTGTTGTCCAGGGTGGAAGAGACCCAGTACTTC. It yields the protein CASSLLSRVEETQYF.